The 15 T cell receptor beta chains below come from one sample, sequenced in a study of cytomegalovirus exposure and HLA in healthy donors. The PCR ran on 60 Vbeta and 13 Jbeta primers. TCRdb's copy holds only in-frame clones and misses some; the assay was immunoSEQ multiplex PCR. Among tens of thousands of clones listed, approximately 75% were seen once. The source material was PBMCs. Receptors were obtained from a middle-aged woman in good health and CMV-seronegative.

The chain employs TRBV7-6 and TRBJ2-2, with TRBD2 matching over 15 bases. CDR3 length: 20 amino acids. The V and J ends lost 5 bases and 4 bases, in that order; junction bases with no gene match: 14. Per the germline V gene, CDR1 is SGHVS and CDR2 is FNYEAQ. CDR3 nucleotides: TGTGCCAGCAGCCCATGGACTAGCGGGAGGGCGAATATCCGCACCGGGGAGCTGTTTTTT. This encodes CASSPWTSGRANIRTGELFF.

This clone was counted a few times. CDR3 in amino acids: CASKRGTGEGEAFF. The CDR3 coding sequence is TGTGCCAGCAAGAGAGGGACAGGGGAGGGTGAAGCTTTCTTT. The chain links TRBV6-5 to TRBJ1-1, with TRBD1 matching over 10 bases. Germline CDR1 MNHEY, CDR2 SVGAGI. Trimming cost V 7 bases and J 7 bases; bases outside gene matches: 9. The CDR3 runs to 14 residues.

This clone showed up just once. The chain is built from TRBV11-1 and TRBJ1-6, with D maybe TRBD1 (6 bases). The V end lost 5 bases, the J end lost 9 bases, and 20 bases lay between the germline ends. In germline, CDR1 is SGHAT, CDR2 FQDESV (reference sequence). There are 16 residues in the CDR3. CDR3 DNA sequence: TGTGCCAGCAGCGGGGAACAGGGATCCGTGGTTTCACCCCTCCACTTT. Amino acid sequence: CASSGEQGSVVSPLHF.

This clone appeared a single time. The V call is TRBV11-2, the J call TRBJ1-5; the D gene is possibly TRBD1 (6 bases). The length of the CDR3 is 14 residues. Per the germline V gene, CDR1 is SGHAT and CDR2 is FQNNGV. Trimming shortened V by 0 bases and J by 7 bases, and 10 bases separated the two germline ends. CDR3: CASSLDRQVQPQHF. CDR3 nucleotides: TGTGCCAGCAGCTTAGATCGACAGGTCCAGCCCCAGCATTTT.

The chain uses TRBV5-8 and TRBJ2-5; 9 nucleotides match TRBD2. The CDR3 contains 15 residues. Germline V gives CDR1 SGHTS, CDR2 YDEGEE. J was trimmed by 2 bases and V by 6 bases; bases with no gene match: 8. CDR3: CASTGLAGLQETQYF. Here the CDR3 DNA reads TGTGCCAGCACTGGCCTAGCGGGGTTACAAGAGACCCAGTACTTC.

This clone occurred a few times. V usage is TRBV5-1 and J usage is TRBJ1-1; no definite D call. Germline-derived CDR1 and CDR2 are SGHRS and YFSETQ. V was trimmed by 0 bases and J by 1 base, leaving 16 bases between them. This CDR3 comprises 17 residues. The CDR3 loop reads CASSLAGFTRGNTEAFF. The CDR3 bases are TGCGCCAGCAGCTTGGCCGGGTTTACACGCGGGAACACTGAAGCTTTCTTT.

The V gene is TRBV5-4, the J gene TRBJ1-6; no clear D. Germline V CDR1 and CDR2: SGHNT, YYREEE (reference sequence). V was cut by 4 bases and J by 4 bases, with 9 bases left in between. This CDR3 is built from 14 residues. CDR3 protein: CASSGSDYNSPLHF. CDR3 DNA: TGTGCCAGCAGCGGGAGCGATTATAATTCACCCCTCCACTTT.

The V and J genes are TRBV6-5 and TRBJ2-7, with TRBD2 identical over 11 bases. The CDR3 has 14 residues. V gave up 4 bases and J gave up 6 bases; unmatched junction bases: 5. Germline CDR1 MNHEY, CDR2 SVGAGI. The chain's CDR3 is CASSSSGGPGEQYF. In nucleotides, the CDR3 is TGTGCCAGCAGTTCTAGCGGGGGGCCGGGCGAGCAGTACTTC.

This clone has just a few counts. This chain links TRBV7-3 with TRBJ2-1; D perhaps matches TRBD2 (5 bases). CDR3 length: 16 residues. Germline-derived CDR1 and CDR2 are SGHTA and FQGTGA. Trimming took 2 bases from V and 2 from J, leaving 13 bases between them. The DNA of the CDR3 is TGTGCCAGCAGCTTATCCCTGGACTTCACCTACAATGAGCAGTTCTTC. This gives the protein CASSLSLDFTYNEQFF.

The V gene is TRBV14, the J gene TRBJ1-1; possibly TRBD1 for D (6 bases). In germline, CDR1 is SGHDN, CDR2 FVKESK. CDR3 length: 13 amino acids. With 4 bases removed from V and 4 bases from J, the gap between germline ends came to 10 bases. The CDR3 sequence: CASSLTGSTEAFF. The DNA of the CDR3 is TGTGCCAGCAGCCTTACAGGGTCCACTGAAGCTTTCTTT.

Here the CDR3 reads CASSLAPGAGANVLTF. The CDR3 nucleotides are TGTGCCAGCAGCTTAGCGCCAGGGGCTGGGGCCAACGTCCTGACTTTC. The chain joins TRBV7-2 to TRBJ2-6; a possible D gene is TRBD1 (6 bases). This CDR3 region has 16 residues. The germline gives CDR1 SGHTA, CDR2 FQGNSA. V lost 0 bases and J 2 bases, leaving 8 bases between the germline ends.

DNA of the CDR3: TGTGCCAGCAGTCCAGGGGGAGGCTACTCCTACAATGAGCAGTTCTTC. Amino acid sequence: CASSPGGGYSYNEQFF. The chain employs TRBV28 and TRBJ2-1; D possibly corresponds to TRBD1 (7 bases). Trimming shortened V by 5 bases and J by 0 bases, and 14 bases separated the two germline ends. The CDR3 length is 16 residues. Germline CDR1 and CDR2: MDHEN and SYDVKM.

Regarding this clone: The junction does not match germline at one end; this may be a read error. V usage is TRBV6-5 and J usage is TRBJ1-2; the D gene is possibly TRBD1 (5 bases). Germline CDR1 is MNHEY and CDR2 is SVGAGI. The CDR3 length is 13 residues. CDR3 DNA sequence: TGTGCCAGCAGTACAGGCCCCCCTGATGGCTACGCCTTC. Translation: CASSTGPPDGYAF.

The CDR3 DNA follows: TGTGCCAGCAGCTTGGCGGGACAGGGCCCCGGGGAGCTGTTTTTT. Protein product: CASSLAGQGPGELFF. The chain has TRBV5-6 and TRBJ2-2, with 9 bases aligning to TRBD1. Germline loops: CDR1 SGHDT, CDR2 YYEEEE. Germline trimming cut 0 bases from V and 6 bases from J; bases unmatched to any gene: 3. This CDR3 comprises 15 residues.

The chain has TRBV6-4 and TRBJ2-1; 12 nucleotides line up with TRBD2. Germline V gives CDR1 MRHNA, CDR2 SNTAGT. The J segment lost 9 bases and the V segment lost 4 bases, leaving 7 bases of the junction unmatched. The CDR3 loop spans 15 amino acids. The CDR3 DNA reads TGTGCCAGCAGTGCGACTAGCGGGAGTACTGGTGAGCAGTTCTTC. Protein sequence: CASSATSGSTGEQFF.